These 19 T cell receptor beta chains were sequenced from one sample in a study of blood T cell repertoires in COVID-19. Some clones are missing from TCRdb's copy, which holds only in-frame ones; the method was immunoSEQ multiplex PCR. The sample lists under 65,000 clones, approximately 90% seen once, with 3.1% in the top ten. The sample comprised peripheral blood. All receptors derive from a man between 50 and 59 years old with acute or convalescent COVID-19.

CDR3 in amino acids: CASSYGGLFGYTF. In DNA form, the CDR3 reads TGTGCCAGCAGTTACGGGGGCTTATTTGGCTACACCTTC. V usage is TRBV6-5 and J usage is TRBJ1-2; possible D gene TRBD1, 6 bases. Germline V gene sequence: CDR1 MNHEY, CDR2 SVGAGI. The CDR3 spans 13 residues. V shed 2 bases and J shed 7 bases, with 11 bases lying between them.

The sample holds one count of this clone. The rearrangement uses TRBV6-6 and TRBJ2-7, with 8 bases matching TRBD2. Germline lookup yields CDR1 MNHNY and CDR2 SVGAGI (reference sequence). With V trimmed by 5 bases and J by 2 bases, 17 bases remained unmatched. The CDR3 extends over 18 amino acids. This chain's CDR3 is CASSPTGIVTSVPYEQYF. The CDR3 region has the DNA TGTGCCAGCAGTCCAACAGGGATAGTGACTAGCGTGCCCTACGAGCAGTACTTC.

CDR3: CASSAVYEQYF. Here the CDR3 DNA reads TGTGCCAGCAGTGCGGTCTACGAGCAGTACTTC. The rearrangement uses TRBV2 and TRBJ2-7; D unclear. Trimming took off 4 bases at V and 3 bases at J, with 4 bases between the two ends. This CDR3 is 11 amino acids long. The germline gives CDR1 SNHLY, CDR2 FYNNEI.

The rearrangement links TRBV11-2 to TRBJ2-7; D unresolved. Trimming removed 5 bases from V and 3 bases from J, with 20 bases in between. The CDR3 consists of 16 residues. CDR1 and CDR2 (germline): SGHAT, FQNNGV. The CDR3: CASSPQIRNGFYEQYF. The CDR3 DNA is TGTGCCAGCAGCCCACAAATTAGAAACGGGTTCTACGAGCAGTACTTC.

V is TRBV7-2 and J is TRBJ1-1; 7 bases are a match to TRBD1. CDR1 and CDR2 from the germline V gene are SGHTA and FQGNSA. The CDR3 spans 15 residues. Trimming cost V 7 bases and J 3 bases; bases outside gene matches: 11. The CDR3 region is CASKGGRGRYTEAFF. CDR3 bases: TGTGCCAGCAAAGGCGGAAGGGGGCGGTACACTGAAGCTTTCTTT.

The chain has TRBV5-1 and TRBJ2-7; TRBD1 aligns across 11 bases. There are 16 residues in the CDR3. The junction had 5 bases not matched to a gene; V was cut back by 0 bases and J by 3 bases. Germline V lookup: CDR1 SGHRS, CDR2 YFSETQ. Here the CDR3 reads CASSLATGTGGYEQYF. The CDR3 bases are TGCGCCAGCAGCTTGGCAACCGGGACAGGGGGCTACGAGCAGTACTTC.

DNA for the CDR3: TGTGCCAGCAGCCCACCGAGCTCCGGGGCCAACGTCCTGACTTTC. As protein: CASSPPSSGANVLTF. The chain carries TRBV5-4 and TRBJ2-6, with D hard to call. Germline lookup yields CDR1 SGHNT and CDR2 YYREEE (reference sequence). V shed 4 bases and J shed 4 bases, with 12 bases lying between them. The CDR3 consists of 15 residues.

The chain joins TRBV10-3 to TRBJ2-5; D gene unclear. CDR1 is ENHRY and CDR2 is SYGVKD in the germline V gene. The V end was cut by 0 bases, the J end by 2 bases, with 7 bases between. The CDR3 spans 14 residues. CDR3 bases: TGTGCCATCAGTGAGTCTAACGGTCAAGAGACCCAGTACTTC. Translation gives CAISESNGQETQYF.

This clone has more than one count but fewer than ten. The CDR3 DNA is TGTGCCAGCTCATCCGGACTTTTGGATACGCAGTATTTT. Residues: CASSSGLLDTQYF. The gene calls are TRBV18 and TRBJ2-3; perhaps TRBD2 as D (5 bases). CDR3 size: 13 residues. Germline lookup yields CDR1 KGHSH and CDR2 LQKENI. Trimming took off 5 bases at V and 6 bases at J, with 12 bases between the two ends.

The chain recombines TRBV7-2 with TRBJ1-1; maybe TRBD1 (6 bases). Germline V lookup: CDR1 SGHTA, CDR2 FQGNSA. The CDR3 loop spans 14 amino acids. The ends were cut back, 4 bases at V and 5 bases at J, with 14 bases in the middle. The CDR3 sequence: CASSSQGQGTEAFF. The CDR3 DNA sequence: TGTGCCAGCAGCTCTCAGGGGCAGGGAACTGAAGCTTTCTTT.

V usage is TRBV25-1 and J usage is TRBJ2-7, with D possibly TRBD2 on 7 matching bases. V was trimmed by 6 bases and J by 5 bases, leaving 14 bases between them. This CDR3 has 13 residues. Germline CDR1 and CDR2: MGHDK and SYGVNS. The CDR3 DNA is TGTGCCAGCAGCATCGGGGGGCGCGACGAGCAGTACTTC. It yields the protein CASSIGGRDEQYF.

The DNA for the CDR3 is TGCGCCAGCAGCCGGACTAGCGGGGTCTACAATGAGCAGTTCTTC. Translation: CASSRTSGVYNEQFF. This sequence joins TRBV4-1 and TRBJ2-1; 12 bases are a match to TRBD2. Losses at the gene ends were 4 bases for V and 3 bases for J; bases not matched to a gene: 1. This CDR3 spans 15 amino acids. The V gene's germline CDR1 is MGHRA and CDR2 YSYEKL.

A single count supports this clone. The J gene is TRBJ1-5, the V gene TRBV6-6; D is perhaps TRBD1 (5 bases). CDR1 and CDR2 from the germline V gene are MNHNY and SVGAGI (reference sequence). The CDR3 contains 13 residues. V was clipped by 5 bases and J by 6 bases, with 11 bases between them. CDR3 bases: TGTGCCAGCAGTCCTTTGGGGGGTCAGCCCCAGCATTTT. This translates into CASSPLGGQPQHF.

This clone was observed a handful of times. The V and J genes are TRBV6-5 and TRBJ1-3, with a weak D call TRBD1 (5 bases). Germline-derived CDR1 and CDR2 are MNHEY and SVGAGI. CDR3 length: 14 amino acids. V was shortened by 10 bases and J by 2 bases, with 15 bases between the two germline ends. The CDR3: CAIGGGGTGNTIYF. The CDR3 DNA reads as TGTGCCATTGGCGGGGGAGGAACTGGAAACACCATATATTTT.

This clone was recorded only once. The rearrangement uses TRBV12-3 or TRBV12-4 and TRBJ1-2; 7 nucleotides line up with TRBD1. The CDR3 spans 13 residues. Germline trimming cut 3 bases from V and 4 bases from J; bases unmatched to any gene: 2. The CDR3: CASSLGQSYGYTF. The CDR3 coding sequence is TGTGCCAGCAGTTTGGGACAGAGCTATGGCTACACCTTC.

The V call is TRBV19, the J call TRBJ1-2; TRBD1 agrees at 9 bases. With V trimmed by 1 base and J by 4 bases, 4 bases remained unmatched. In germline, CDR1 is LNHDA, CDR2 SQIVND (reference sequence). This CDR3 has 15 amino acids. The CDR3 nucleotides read TGTGCCAGTAGTATAGGACAGGGGGGAACCTATGGCTACACCTTC. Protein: CASSIGQGGTYGYTF.

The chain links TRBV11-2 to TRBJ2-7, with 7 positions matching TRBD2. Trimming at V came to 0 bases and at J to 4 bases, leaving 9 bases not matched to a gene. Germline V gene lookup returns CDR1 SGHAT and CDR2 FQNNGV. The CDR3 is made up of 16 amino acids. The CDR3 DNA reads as TGTGCCAGCAGCTTAGAGAGGACTAGAGGAGTTTACGAGCAGTACTTC. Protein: CASSLERTRGVYEQYF. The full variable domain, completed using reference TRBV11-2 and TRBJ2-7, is EAGVAQSPRYKIIEKRQSVAFWCNPISGHATLYWYQQILGQGPKLLIQFQNNGVVDDSQLPKDRFSAERLKGVDSTLKIQPAKLEDSAVYLCASSLERTRGVYEQYFGPGTRLTVT.

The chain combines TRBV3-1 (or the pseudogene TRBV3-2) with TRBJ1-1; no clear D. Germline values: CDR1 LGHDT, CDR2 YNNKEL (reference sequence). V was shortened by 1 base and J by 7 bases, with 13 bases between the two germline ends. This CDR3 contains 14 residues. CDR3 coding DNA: TGTGCCAGCAGCCAAGTCGAGGGAATAAGTGAAGCTTTCTTT. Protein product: CASSQVEGISEAFF.

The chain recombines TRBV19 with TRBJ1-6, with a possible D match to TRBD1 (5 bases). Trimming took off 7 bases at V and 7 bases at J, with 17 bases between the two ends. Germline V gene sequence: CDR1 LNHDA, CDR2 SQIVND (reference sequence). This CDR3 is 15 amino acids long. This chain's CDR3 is CASKAGGTANSPLHF. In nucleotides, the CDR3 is TGTGCCAGTAAGGCCGGCGGGACGGCCAATTCACCCCTCCACTTT.